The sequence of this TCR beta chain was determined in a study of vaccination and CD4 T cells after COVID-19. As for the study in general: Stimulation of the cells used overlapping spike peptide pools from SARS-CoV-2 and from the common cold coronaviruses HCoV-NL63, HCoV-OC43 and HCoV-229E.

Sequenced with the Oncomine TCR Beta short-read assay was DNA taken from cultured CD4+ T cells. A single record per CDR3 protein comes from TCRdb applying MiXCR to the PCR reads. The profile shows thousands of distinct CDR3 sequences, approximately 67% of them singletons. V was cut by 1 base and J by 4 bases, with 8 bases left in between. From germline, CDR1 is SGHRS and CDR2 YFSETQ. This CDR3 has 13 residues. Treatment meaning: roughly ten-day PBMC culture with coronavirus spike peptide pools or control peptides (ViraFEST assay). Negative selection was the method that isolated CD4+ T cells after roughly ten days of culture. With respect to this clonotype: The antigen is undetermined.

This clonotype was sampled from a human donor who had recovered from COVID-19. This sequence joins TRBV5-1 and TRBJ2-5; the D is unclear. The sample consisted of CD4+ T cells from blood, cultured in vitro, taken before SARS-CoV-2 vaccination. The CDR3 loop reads CASSLNLLETQYF. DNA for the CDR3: TGCGCCAGCAGCTTGAACTTGCTAGAGACCCAGTACTTC.